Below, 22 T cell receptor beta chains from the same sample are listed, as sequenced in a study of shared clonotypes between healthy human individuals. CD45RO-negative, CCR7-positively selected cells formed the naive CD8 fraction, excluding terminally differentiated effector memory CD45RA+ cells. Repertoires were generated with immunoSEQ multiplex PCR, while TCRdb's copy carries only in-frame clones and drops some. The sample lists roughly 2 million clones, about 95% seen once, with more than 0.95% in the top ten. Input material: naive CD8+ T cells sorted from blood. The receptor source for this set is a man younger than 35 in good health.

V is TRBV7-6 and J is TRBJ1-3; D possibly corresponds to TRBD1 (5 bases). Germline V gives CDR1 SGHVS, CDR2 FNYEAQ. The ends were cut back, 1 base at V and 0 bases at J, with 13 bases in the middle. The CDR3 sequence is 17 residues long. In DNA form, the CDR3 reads TGTGCCAGCAGCTTAGGTGACAGTCTACCCTCTGGAAACACCATATATTTT. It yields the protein CASSLGDSLPSGNTIYF.

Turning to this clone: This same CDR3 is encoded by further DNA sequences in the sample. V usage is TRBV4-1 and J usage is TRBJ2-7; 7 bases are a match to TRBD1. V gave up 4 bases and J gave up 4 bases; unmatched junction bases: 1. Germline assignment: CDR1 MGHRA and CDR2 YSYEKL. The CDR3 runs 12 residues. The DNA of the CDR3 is TGCGCCAGCAGCCCAGGGGGATACGAGCAGTACTTC. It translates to CASSPGGYEQYF.

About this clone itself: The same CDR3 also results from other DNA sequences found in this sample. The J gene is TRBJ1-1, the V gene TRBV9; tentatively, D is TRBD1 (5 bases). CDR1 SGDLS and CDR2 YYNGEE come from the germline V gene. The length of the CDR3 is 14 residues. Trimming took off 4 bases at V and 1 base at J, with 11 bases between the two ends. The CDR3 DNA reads TGTGCCAGCAGCCCATCTACAGGGAACACTGAAGCTTTCTTT. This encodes CASSPSTGNTEAFF.

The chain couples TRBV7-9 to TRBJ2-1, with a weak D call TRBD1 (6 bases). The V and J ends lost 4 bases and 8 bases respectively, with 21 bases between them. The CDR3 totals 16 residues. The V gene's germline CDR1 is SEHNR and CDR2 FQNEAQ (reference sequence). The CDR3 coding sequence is TGTGCCAGCAGCTGGGCGACAGGAGTTATGGGCGATGAGCAGTTCTTC. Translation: CASSWATGVMGDEQFF.

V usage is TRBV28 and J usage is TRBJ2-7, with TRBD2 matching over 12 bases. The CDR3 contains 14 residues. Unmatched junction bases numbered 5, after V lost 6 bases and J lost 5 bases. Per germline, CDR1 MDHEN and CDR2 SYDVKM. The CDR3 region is CASSTSGGINEQYF. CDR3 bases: TGTGCCAGCAGCACTAGCGGGGGGATCAACGAGCAGTACTTC.

In DNA form, the CDR3 reads TGTGCCAGCAGACCGGACAGGGGTCACGCCGGGGAGCTGTTTTTT. Its protein product is CASRPDRGHAGELFF. The chain combines TRBV28 with TRBJ2-2; 9 bases are shared with TRBD1. Losses at the gene ends were 6 bases for V and 6 bases for J; bases not matched to a gene: 8. This CDR3 contains 15 residues. CDR1 MDHEN and CDR2 SYDVKM come from the germline V gene.

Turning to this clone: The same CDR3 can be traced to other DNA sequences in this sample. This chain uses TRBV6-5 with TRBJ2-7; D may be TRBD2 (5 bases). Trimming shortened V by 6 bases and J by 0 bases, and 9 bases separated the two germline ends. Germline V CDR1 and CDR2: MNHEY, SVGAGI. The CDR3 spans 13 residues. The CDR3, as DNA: TGTGCCAGCAGCCACCGGGACTCCTACGAGCAGTACTTC. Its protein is CASSHRDSYEQYF.

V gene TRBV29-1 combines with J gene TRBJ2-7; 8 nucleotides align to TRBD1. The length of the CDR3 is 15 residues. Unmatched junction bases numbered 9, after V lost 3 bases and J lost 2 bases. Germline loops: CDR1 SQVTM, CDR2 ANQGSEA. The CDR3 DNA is TGCAGCGTTGAGTTCGGGACAGGAGGCCCCTACGAGCAGTACTTC. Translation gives CSVEFGTGGPYEQYF.

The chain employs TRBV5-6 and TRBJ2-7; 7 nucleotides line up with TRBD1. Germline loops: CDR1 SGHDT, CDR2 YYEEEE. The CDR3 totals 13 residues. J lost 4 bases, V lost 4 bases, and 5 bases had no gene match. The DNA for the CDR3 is TGTGCCAGCAGCCCAGGGGGATTATACGAGCAGTACTTC. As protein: CASSPGGLYEQYF.

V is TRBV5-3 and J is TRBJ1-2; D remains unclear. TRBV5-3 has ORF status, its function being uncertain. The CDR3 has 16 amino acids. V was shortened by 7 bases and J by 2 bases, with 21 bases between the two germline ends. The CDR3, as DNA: TGTGCCAGAGTTGCCCTCCCCCTAGAAGAGAACTATGGCTACACCTTC. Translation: CARVALPLEENYGYTF.

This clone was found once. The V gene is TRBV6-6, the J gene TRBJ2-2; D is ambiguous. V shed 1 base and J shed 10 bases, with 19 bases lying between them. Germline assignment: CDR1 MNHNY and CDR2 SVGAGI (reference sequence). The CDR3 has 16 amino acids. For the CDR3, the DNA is TGTGCCAGCAGTTACTGGGAAACAAAGAGGTCCGAGGAGCTGTTTTTT. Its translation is CASSYWETKRSEELFF.

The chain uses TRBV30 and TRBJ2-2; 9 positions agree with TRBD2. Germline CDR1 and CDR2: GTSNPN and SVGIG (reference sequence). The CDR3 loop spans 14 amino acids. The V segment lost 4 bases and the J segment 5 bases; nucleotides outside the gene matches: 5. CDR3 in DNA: TGTGCCTGGACCCAGACTAGCGGAACCGGGGAGCTGTTTTTT. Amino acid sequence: CAWTQTSGTGELFF.

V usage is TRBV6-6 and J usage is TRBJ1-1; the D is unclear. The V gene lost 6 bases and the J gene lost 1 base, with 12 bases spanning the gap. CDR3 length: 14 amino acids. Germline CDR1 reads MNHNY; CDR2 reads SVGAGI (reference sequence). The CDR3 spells CASSHGRPNTEAFF. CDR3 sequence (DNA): TGTGCCAGCAGCCATGGACGGCCGAACACTGAAGCTTTCTTT.

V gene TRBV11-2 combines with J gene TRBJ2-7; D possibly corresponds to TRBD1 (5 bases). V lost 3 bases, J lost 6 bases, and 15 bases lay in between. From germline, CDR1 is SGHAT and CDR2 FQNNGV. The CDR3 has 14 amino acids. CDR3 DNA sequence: TGTGCCAGCAGCTTCATCAGGGAATTCGCCGAGCAGTACTTC. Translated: CASSFIREFAEQYF.

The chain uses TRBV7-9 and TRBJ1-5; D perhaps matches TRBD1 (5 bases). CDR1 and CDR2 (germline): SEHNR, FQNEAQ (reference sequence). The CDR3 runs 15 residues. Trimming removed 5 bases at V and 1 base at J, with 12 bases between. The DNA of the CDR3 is TGTGCCAGCAGCGACAGTGAGATCAGCAATCAGCCCCAGCATTTT. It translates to CASSDSEISNQPQHF.

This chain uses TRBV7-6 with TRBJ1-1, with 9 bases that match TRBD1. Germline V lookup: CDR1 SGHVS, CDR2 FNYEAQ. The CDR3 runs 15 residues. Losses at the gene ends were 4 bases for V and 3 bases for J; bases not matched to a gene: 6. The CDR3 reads CASSYNRGQDTEAFF. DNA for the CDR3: TGTGCCAGCAGCTATAACAGGGGGCAGGACACTGAAGCTTTCTTT.

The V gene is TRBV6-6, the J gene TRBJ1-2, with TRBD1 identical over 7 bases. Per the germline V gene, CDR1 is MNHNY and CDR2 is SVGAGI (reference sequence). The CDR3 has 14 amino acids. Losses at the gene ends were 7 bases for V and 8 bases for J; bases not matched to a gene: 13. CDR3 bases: TGTGCCAGCATCCATGGGACAGCGGGAGAGGGCTACACCTTC. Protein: CASIHGTAGEGYTF.

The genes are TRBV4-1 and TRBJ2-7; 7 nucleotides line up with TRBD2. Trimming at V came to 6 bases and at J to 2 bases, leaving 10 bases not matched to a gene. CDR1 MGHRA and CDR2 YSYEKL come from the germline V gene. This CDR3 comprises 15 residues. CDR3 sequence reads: CASSTGGGMPYEQYF. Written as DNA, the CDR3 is TGCGCCAGCAGTACAGGCGGGGGAATGCCCTACGAGCAGTACTTC.

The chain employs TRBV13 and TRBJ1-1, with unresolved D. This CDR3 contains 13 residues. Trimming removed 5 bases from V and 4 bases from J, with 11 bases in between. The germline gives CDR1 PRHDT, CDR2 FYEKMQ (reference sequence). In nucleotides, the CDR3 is TGTGCCAGCAGCCCCGGCGGGGTCACTGAAGCTTTCTTT. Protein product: CASSPGGVTEAFF.

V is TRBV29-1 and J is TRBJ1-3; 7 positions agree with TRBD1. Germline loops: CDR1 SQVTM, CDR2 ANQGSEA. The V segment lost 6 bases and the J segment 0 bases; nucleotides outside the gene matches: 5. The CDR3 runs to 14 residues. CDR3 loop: CSVGQESSGNTIYF. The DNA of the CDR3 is TGCAGCGTAGGACAGGAAAGCTCTGGAAACACCATATATTTT.

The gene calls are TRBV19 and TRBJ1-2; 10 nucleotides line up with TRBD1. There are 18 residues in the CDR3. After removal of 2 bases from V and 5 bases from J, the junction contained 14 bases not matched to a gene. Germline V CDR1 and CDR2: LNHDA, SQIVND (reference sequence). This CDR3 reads CASSIPAFPGQGDYGYTF. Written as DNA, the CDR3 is TGTGCCAGTAGTATACCGGCCTTCCCTGGACAGGGGGATTATGGCTACACCTTC.

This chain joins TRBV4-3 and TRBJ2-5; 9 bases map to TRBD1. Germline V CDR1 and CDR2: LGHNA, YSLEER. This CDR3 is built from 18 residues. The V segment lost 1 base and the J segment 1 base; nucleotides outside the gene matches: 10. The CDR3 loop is CASSQGSLNRGPQETQYF. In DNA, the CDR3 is TGCGCCAGCAGCCAAGGGTCGCTCAACAGGGGGCCCCAAGAGACCCAGTACTTC.